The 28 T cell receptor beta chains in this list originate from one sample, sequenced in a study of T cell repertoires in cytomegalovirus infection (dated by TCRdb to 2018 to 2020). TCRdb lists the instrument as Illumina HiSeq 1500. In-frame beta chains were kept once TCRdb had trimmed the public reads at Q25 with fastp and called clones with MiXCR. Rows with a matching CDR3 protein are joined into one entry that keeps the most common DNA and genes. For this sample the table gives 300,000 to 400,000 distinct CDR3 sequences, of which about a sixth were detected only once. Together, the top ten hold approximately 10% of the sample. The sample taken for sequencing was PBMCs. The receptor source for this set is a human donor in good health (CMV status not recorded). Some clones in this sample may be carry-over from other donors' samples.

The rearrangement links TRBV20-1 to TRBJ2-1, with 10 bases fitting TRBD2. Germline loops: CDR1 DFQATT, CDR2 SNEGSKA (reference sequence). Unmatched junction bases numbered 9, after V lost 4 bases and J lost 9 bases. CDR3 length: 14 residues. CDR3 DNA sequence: TGCAGTGCTACCGGGCTAGCGGGAGTGGGTGAGCAGTTCTTC. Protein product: CSATGLAGVGEQFF.

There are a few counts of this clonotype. The CDR3 DNA reads TGTGCCAGCAGATCCCCAGGAATTAACTATGGCTACACCTTC. Translating it yields CASRSPGINYGYTF. The chain combines TRBV28 with TRBJ1-2; no firm D call. The CDR3 is made up of 14 amino acids. Germline V CDR1 and CDR2: MDHEN, SYDVKM. Trimming took off 6 bases at V and 1 base at J, with 12 bases between the two ends.

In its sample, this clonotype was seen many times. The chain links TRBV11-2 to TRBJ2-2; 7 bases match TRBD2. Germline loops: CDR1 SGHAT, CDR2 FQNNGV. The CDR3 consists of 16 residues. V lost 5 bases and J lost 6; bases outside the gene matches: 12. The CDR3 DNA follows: TGTGCCAGCAGCCCTAGAGCGGGACTCGGCCCCGGGGAGCTGTTTTTT. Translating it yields CASSPRAGLGPGELFF.

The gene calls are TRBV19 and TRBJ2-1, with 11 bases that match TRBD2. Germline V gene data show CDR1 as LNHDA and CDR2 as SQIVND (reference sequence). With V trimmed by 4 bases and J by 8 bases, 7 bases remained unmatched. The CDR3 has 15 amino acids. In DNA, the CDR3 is TGTGCCAGTAGTAACCCTAGCGGGAGGTTCGATGAGCAGTTCTTC. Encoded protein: CASSNPSGRFDEQFF. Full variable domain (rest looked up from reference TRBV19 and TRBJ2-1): DGGITQSPKYLFRKEGQNVTLSCEQNLNHDAMYWYRQDPGQGLRLIYYSQIVNDFQKGDIAEGYSVSREKKESFPLTVTSAQKNPTAFYLCASSNPSGRFDEQFFGPGTRLTVL.

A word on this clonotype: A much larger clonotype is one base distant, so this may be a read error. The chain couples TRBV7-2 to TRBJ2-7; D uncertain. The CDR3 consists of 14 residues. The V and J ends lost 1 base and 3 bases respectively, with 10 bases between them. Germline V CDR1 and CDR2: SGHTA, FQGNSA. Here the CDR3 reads CASSLERQNYEQYF. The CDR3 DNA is TGTGCCAGCAGCTTAGAACGTCAGAACTACGAGCAGTACTTC.

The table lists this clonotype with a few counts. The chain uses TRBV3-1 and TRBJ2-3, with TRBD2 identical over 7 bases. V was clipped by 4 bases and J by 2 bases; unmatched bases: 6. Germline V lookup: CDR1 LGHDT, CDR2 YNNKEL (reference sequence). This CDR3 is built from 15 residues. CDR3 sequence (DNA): TGTGCCAGCAGCCCCTCAGCGGGGATCACAGATACGCAGTATTTT. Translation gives CASSPSAGITDTQYF.

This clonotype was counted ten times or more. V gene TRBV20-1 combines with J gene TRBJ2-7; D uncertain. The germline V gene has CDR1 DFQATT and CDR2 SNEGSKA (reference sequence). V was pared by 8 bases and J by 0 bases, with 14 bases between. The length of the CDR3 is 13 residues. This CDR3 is CSNSRTSSYEQYF. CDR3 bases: TGCAGTAATTCCCGTACGAGCTCCTACGAGCAGTACTTC.

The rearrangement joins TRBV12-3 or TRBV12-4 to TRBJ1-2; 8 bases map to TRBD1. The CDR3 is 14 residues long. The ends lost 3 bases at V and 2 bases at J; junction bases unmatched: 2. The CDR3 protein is CASSFPGGNYGYTF. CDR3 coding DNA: TGTGCCAGCAGTTTCCCAGGGGGCAACTATGGCTACACCTTC.

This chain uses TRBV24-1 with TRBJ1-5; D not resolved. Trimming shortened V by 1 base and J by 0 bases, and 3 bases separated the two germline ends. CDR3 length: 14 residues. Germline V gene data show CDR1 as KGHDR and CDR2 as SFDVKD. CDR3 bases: TGTGCCACCAGTGATTTAAATAGCAATCAGCCCCAGCATTTT. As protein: CATSDLNSNQPQHF.

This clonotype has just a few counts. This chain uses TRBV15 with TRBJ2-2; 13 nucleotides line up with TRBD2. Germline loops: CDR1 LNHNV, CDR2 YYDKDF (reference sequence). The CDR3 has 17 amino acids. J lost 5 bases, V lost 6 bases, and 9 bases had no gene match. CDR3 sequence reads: CATSLRLGLAGTGELFF. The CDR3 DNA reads TGTGCCACCAGTCTCCGCCTGGGACTAGCGGGAACCGGGGAGCTGTTTTTT.

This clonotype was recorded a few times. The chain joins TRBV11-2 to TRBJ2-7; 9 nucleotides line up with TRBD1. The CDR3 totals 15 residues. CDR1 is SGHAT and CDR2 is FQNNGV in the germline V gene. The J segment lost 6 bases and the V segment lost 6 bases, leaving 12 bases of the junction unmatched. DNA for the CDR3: TGTGCCAGCAGGGCGACCGGGACAGGGTCTTTCGAGCAGTACTTC. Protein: CASRATGTGSFEQYF.

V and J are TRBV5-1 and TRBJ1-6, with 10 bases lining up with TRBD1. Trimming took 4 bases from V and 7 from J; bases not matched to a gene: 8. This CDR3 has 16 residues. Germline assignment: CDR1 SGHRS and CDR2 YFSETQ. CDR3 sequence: CASSPRTGGKNSPLHF. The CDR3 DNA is TGCGCCAGCAGCCCAAGGACAGGGGGGAAAAATTCACCCCTCCACTTT.

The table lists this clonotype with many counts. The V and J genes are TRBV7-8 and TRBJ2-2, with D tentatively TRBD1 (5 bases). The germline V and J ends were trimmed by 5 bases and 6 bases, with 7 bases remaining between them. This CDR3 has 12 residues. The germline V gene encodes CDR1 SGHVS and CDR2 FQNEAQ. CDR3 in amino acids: CASSPGPGELFF. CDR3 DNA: TGTGCCAGCAGCCCAGGGCCCGGGGAGCTGTTTTTT.

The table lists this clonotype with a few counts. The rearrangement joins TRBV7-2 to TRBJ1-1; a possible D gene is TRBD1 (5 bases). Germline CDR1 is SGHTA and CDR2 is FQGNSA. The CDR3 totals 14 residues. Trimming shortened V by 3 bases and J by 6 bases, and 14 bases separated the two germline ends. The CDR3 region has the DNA TGTGCCAGCAGCTTCGAGCGAGGGACGTCTGAAGCTTTCTTT. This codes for CASSFERGTSEAFF.

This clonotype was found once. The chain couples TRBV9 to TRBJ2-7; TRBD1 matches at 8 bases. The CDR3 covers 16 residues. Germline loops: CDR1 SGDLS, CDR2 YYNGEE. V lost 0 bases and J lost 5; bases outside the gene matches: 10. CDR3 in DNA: TGTGCCAGCAGCGTAGGAGGGGCAGGGGGCTTCGACGAGCAGTACTTC. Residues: CASSVGGAGGFDEQYF.

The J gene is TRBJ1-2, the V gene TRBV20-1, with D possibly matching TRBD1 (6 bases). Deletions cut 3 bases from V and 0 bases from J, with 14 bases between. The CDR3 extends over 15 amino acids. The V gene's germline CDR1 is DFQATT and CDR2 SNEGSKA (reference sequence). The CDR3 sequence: CSARVTGPANYGYTF. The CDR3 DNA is TGCAGTGCTAGGGTGACAGGACCTGCTAACTATGGCTACACCTTC.

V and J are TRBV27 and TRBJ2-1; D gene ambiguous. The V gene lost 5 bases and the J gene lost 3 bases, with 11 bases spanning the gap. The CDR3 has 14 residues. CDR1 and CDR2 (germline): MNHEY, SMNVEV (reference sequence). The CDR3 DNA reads TGTGCCAGCAGTGACCGTCTCCTCTACAATGAGCAGTTCTTC. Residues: CASSDRLLYNEQFF.

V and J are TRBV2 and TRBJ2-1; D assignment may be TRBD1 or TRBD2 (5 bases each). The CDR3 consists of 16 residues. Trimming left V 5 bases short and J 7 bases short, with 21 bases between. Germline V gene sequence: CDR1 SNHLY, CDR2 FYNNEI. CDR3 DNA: TGTGCCAGCAGTCCTGACACCGGGACGCCCGAGAATGAGCAGTTCTTC. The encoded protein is CASSPDTGTPENEQFF.

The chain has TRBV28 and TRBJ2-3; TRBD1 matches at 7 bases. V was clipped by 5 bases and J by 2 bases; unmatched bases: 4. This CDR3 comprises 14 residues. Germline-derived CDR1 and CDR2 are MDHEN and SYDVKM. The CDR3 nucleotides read TGTGCCAGCAGTGCCGGGACAGACACAGATACGCAGTATTTT. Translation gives CASSAGTDTDTQYF.

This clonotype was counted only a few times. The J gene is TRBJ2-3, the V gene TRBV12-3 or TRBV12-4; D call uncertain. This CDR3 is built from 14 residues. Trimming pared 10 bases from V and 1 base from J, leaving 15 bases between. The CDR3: CATSEGGRTDTQYF. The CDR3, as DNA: TGTGCCACCTCCGAAGGCGGACGCACAGATACGCAGTATTTT.

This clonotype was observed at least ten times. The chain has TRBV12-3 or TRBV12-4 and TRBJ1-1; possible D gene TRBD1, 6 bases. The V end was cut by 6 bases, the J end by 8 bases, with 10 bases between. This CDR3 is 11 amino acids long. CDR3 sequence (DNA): TGTGCCAGCAGCTTGAGGGGGGAAGCTTTCTTT. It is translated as CASSLRGEAFF.

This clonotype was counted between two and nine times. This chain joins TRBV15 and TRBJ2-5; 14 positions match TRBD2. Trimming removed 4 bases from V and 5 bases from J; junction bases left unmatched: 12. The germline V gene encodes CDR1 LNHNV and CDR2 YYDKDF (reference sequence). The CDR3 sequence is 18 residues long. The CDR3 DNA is TGTGCCACCAGCACCGCGACTAGCGGGAGGGCCTTCGGTGAGACCCAGTACTTC. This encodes CATSTATSGRAFGETQYF.

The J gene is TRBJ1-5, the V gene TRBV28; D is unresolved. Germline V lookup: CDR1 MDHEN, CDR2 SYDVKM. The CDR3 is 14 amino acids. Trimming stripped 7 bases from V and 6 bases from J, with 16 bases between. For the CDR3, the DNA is TGTGCCAGCACCCAAGGCACTTTGGCTCAGCCCCAGCATTTT. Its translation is CASTQGTLAQPQHF.

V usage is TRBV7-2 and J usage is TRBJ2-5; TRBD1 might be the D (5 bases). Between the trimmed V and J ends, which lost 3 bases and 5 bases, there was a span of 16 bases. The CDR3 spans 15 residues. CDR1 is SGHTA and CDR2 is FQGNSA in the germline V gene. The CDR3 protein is CASSFYSGAGETQYF. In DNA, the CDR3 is TGTGCCAGCAGCTTCTATAGTGGGGCCGGGGAGACCCAGTACTTC.

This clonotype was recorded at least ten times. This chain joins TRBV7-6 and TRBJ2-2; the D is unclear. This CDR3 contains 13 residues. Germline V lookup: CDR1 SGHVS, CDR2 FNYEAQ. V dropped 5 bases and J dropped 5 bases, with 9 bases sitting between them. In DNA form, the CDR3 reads TGTGCCAGCAGCCTTACCCCTACCGGGGAGCTGTTTTTT. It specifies CASSLTPTGELFF.

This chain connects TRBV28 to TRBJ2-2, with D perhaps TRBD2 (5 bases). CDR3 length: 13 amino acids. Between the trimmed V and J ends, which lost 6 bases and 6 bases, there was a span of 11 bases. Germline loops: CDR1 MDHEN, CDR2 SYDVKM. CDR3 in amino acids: CASSLTSPGELFF. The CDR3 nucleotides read TGTGCCAGCAGCCTAACTAGTCCCGGGGAGCTGTTTTTT.

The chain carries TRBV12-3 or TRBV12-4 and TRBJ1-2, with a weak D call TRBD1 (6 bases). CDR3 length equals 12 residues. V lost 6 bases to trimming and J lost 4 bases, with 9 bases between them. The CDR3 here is CASRGDTYGYTF. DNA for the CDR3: TGTGCCAGCAGGGGGGACACCTATGGCTACACCTTC.

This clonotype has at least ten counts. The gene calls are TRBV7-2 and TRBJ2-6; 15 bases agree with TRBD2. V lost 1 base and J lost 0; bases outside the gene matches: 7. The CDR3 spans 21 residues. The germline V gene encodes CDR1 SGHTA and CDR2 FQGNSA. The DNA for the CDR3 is TGTGCCAGCAGCTTAGTTGTCGGACTAGCGGGGGGGTCCTCTGGGGCCAACGTCCTGACTTTC. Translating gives CASSLVVGLAGGSSGANVLTF.